These 13 T cell receptor beta chains were sequenced from one sample in a study of Graves' ophthalmopathy and Graves' hyperthyroidism. Amplified material comprised TCR beta CDR3 regions derived from RNA transcripts. HTBI primers primed a first-round RT-PCR, and a second-round multiplex PCR followed. TCRdb recomputed calls from the multiplex PCR reads with MiXCR, one row per CDR3 protein. Of roughly 400,000 distinct CDR3 sequences listed, approximately 15% are singletons. Sequenced input: peripheral blood. The receptors come from a woman under 30 with stable Graves' hyperthyroidism.

This clonotype was seen more than once but under ten times. The chain recombines TRBV6-1 with TRBJ2-2; the D gene could be TRBD1 or TRBD2 (5 bases each). Germline V gene sequence: CDR1 MNHNS, CDR2 SASEGT. The CDR3 has 16 residues. Trimming left V 7 bases short and J 0 bases short, with 15 bases between. CDR3 coding DNA: TGTGCCAGCAAACCCTCGGGGCAGACGAACACCGGGGAGCTGTTTTTT. Translation gives CASKPSGQTNTGELFF.

This clonotype appeared many times. The V and J genes are TRBV5-1 and TRBJ1-2; 8 bases agree with TRBD1. The CDR3 length is 15 residues. Germline values: CDR1 SGHRS, CDR2 YFSETQ. V gave up 4 bases and J gave up 1 base; unmatched junction bases: 6. CDR3 amino acids: CASSLPGQDNYGYTF. As DNA, the CDR3 is TGCGCCAGCAGCCTGCCGGGACAGGATAACTATGGCTACACCTTC.

This clonotype occurred many times. V is TRBV12-5 and J is TRBJ2-2, with D possibly matching TRBD2 (6 bases). Germline V lookup: CDR1 LGHNT, CDR2 FRNRAP. There are 12 residues in the CDR3. The V and J ends lost 7 bases and 7 bases respectively, with 10 bases between them. The CDR3: CASVGTFGELFF. The CDR3, as DNA: TGTGCTAGTGTAGGGACTTTCGGGGAGCTGTTTTTT. Combining the CDR3 with reference TRBV12-5 and TRBJ2-2 gives the whole variable domain DARVTQTPRHKVTEMGQEVTMRCQPILGHNTVFWYRQTMMQGLELLAYFRNRAPLDDSGMPKDRFSAEMPDATLATLKIQPSEPRDSAVYFCASVGTFGELFFGEGSRLTVL.

The table lists this clonotype with many counts. The rearrangement uses TRBV9 and TRBJ2-4, with D perhaps given as TRBD1 or TRBD2 (5 bases each). Germline V gene sequence: CDR1 SGDLS, CDR2 YYNGEE. V was trimmed by 4 bases and J by 9 bases, leaving 20 bases between them. CDR3 size: 15 residues. The CDR3 sequence: CASSIHWGGGSIQYF. The CDR3 DNA is TGTGCCAGCAGCATCCACTGGGGTGGGGGAAGCATTCAGTACTTC. The complete variable domain, with remaining parts taken from reference TRBV9 and TRBJ2-4, reads DSGVTQTPKHLITATGQRVTLRCSPRSGDLSVYWYQQSLDQGLQFLIQYYNGEERAKGNILERFSAQQFPDLHSELNLSSLELGDSALYFCASSIHWGGGSIQYFGAGTRLSVL.

In this sample, this clonotype turned up a few times. The junction differs from germline at one of its ends, possibly a read error. The chain is built from TRBV6-1 and TRBJ2-4; D is unresolved. CDR1 MNHNS and CDR2 SASEGT come from the germline V gene. The CDR3 consists of 10 residues. The CDR3 nucleotides are TGTGCCAGCGGGGTTAACATTAAGTACTTC. This gives the protein CASGVNIKYF.

This clonotype was observed many times. The rearrangement joins TRBV20-1 to TRBJ1-1, with D unresolved. The CDR3 has 14 amino acids. V was shortened by 5 bases and J by 4 bases, with 17 bases between the two germline ends. The germline V gene has CDR1 DFQATT and CDR2 SNEGSKA (reference sequence). The CDR3 DNA follows: TGCAGTGCTTTAACGGGGAGGCTGAGCACTGAAGCTTTCTTT. Protein sequence: CSALTGRLSTEAFF.

At least ten counts were recorded for this clonotype. The gene calls are TRBV20-1 and TRBJ1-2; D is perhaps TRBD1 (6 bases). The germline V gene has CDR1 DFQATT and CDR2 SNEGSKA (reference sequence). The length of the CDR3 is 13 residues. V was trimmed by 6 bases and J by 0 bases, leaving 11 bases between them. CDR3 nucleotide sequence: TGCAGTGCGGACGGACAGTCTAACTATGGCTACACCTTC. Its translation is CSADGQSNYGYTF.

In this sample, this clonotype turned up many times. The gene calls are TRBV20-1 and TRBJ1-5; 8 bases agree with TRBD1. This CDR3 comprises 13 residues. V was pared by 3 bases and J by 2 bases, with 0 bases of the junction left unmatched. Germline CDR1 is DFQATT and CDR2 is SNEGSKA (reference sequence). The CDR3 DNA follows: TGCAGTGCTAGGGACAGGGGCAATCAGCCCCAGCATTTT. Translating it yields CSARDRGNQPQHF.

This clonotype was recorded at least ten times. This chain connects TRBV2 to TRBJ1-5, with TRBD1 matching over 7 bases. Per the germline V gene, CDR1 is SNHLY and CDR2 is FYNNEI. Trimming at V came to 6 bases and at J to 4 bases, leaving 6 bases not matched to a gene. This CDR3 has 14 residues. The CDR3 is CASRRGDRNQPQHF. The DNA of the CDR3 is TGTGCCAGCAGACGGGGGGACAGAAATCAGCCCCAGCATTTT.

The chain carries TRBV3-1 and TRBJ2-2, with a weak D call TRBD2 (5 bases). CDR3 length equals 16 residues. The germline V gene has CDR1 LGHDT and CDR2 YNNKEL (reference sequence). Trimming took off 1 base at V and 7 bases at J, with 16 bases between the two ends. The CDR3 region has the DNA TGTGCCAGCAGCCAAGTCCTGCGGAGGACGAGCGGGGAGCTGTTTTTT. Its protein is CASSQVLRRTSGELFF.

This clonotype occurred many times. J is TRBJ1-6 and V is TRBV6-1, with 7 bases aligning to TRBD1. The V gene end was trimmed by 6 bases and the J gene end by 7 bases; junction bases not matched to a gene: 6. Germline V lookup: CDR1 MNHNS, CDR2 SASEGT. The CDR3 loop spans 14 amino acids. CDR3 sequence: CASSPGQRNSPLHF. As DNA, the CDR3 is TGTGCCAGCAGCCCGGGACAGAGAAATTCACCCCTCCACTTT.

There are many counts of this clonotype. This chain uses TRBV9 with TRBJ2-5; a weak D match, TRBD2 (5 bases). The germline V gene encodes CDR1 SGDLS and CDR2 YYNGEE. V was cut by 0 bases and J by 5 bases, with 17 bases left in between. The CDR3 has 16 residues. Written as DNA, the CDR3 is TGTGCCAGCAGCGTAGAGCTAGCCGGACGTCCCGAGACCCAGTACTTC. Its protein product is CASSVELAGRPETQYF.

This clonotype showed up many times. CDR3: CASSMNSLGEQYF. In DNA form, the CDR3 reads TGTGCCAGTAGTATGAATAGTCTCGGGGAGCAGTACTTC. V usage is TRBV19 and J usage is TRBJ2-7; D is unresolved. The CDR3 runs to 13 residues. V was trimmed by 3 bases and J by 7 bases, leaving 13 bases between them. Germline-derived CDR1 and CDR2 are LNHDA and SQIVND (reference sequence). The full variable domain, in which reference TRBV19 and TRBJ2-7 provide the parts outside the CDR3, is DGGITQSPKYLFRKEGQNVTLSCEQNLNHDAMYWYRQDPGQGLRLIYYSQIVNDFQKGDIAEGYSVSREKKESFPLTVTSAQKNPTAFYLCASSMNSLGEQYFGPGTRLTVT.